The entry that follows covers one TCR beta chain sequence. Its specificity is unknown. Trimming took 0 bases from V and 1 from J, leaving 9 bases between them. There are 14 residues in the CDR3. The germline gives CDR1 DFQATT, CDR2 SNEGSKA (reference sequence). Healthy individuals of Caucasian origin from Russia, aged 6 to 90, served as donors. This sample was included in a study of blood T cells in healthy people across ages. Whole-study findings and limits: PBMCs were not sorted, which prevented a conclusive comparison of naive versus antigen-experienced cells. Both higher diversity and more naive CD4+ cells marked long-lived donors when set against aged donors.

A J-beta primer mix and a sample-barcoded 5' primer were used in a second PCR of roughly 6 to 11 cycles. Each cDNA molecule was tagged by a template-switch adaptor with 12 random nucleotides. One entry per CDR3 protein results from TCRdb running MiXCR on the 5' RACE reads. Found here are about 900,000 distinct CDR3 sequences, roughly 48% of them singletons; the top ten hold roughly 13%. The sequenced sample was blood. V is TRBV20-1 and J is TRBJ1-2; D gene unclear. The TCR comes from a man between 25 and 39 years old in good health. The CDR3 region is CSARDGNINYGYTF. CDR3 DNA: TGCAGTGCTAGAGATGGGAACATTAACTATGGCTACACCTTC.